This T cell receptor beta chain was sequenced during a study of human T cells and chemical hapten exposure. About the study: Affected patients, primarily female, had alopecia areata, totalis or universalis. Study-wide results and limits: TCRs above 1 in 1000 frequency did not change with DPC sensitization. Expanded TCRs were compared with controls, and the expanded TCRs formed significantly more large CDR3 similarity clusters.

Germline CDR1 is SGHRS and CDR2 is YFSETQ. This CDR3 contains 16 residues. Trimming removed 0 bases at V and 2 bases at J, with 13 bases between. TCRdb itself ran the RACE reads through MiXCR, one entry per CDR3 protein. The table records about 340,000 distinct CDR3 sequences, approximately 6.9% of them present only once. Noted time point: patch test 1, 2 weeks after DPC sensitization. Treatment specified: therapeutic diphenylcyclopropenone sensitization with weekly scalp DPC. This clonotype has only a few counts. No antigen is known for it. The source of this sequence is a woman aged 18-29 years with alopecia areata. Some clones in this sample may be carry-over from other donors' samples. V and J are TRBV5-1 and TRBJ2-3; no definite D call. Sample: whole blood, taken in connection with sensitization to the hapten diphenylcyclopropenone (DPC). DNA of the CDR3: TGCGCCAGCAGCTTGGAGTCGGTCGGTCTCACAGATACGCAGTATTTT. Amino acids: CASSLESVGLTDTQYF.